A selection of T cell receptor beta chains follows, all from one sample in a study of blood T cell repertoires in COVID-19. Repertoires were generated with immunoSEQ multiplex PCR, while TCRdb's copy carries only in-frame clones and drops some. The sample has more than 150,000 clones; around 84% are singletons. Sequenced input: PBMCs or T cells enriched from blood (not recorded which). Receptors originate from a woman between 45 and 65 years old who had recovered from COVID-19. Both conserved end residues are part of each CDR3. D genes are given only for firm matches. Rows give clone size only sometimes, using once, few, many, or a class for an expanded clone.

V gene	J gene	D gene	clone size	CDR3 protein	CDR3 DNA
TRBV6-5	TRBJ1-6	NA	NA	CASTAGVNFSPLHF	TGTGCCAGCACCGCCGGGGTCAACTTTTCACCCCTCCACTTT
TRBV7-9	TRBJ1-5	TRBD1	NA	CASSQHRGRSNQPQHF	TGTGCCAGCAGCCAACACAGGGGACGTAGCAATCAGCCCCAGCATTTT
TRBV23-1	TRBJ1-4	NA	NA	CASTQGSSYPTNEKLFF	TGCGCCAGCACGCAGGGGTCCTCCTACCCAACTAATGAAAAACTGTTTTTT
TRBV6-4	TRBJ2-1	NA	NA	CASSSLPTTSAEQFF	TGTGCCAGCAGTTCCCTACCCACCACCTCCGCGGAGCAGTTCTTC
TRBV20-1	TRBJ1-2	TRBD1	NA	CSAEEGGVPF	TGCAGTGCTGAGGAAGGGGGCGTCCCCTTC
TRBV28	TRBJ2-3	TRBD2	NA	CASSDFGTIYTDTQYF	TGTGCCAGCAGCGACTTCGGGACTATCTACACAGATACGCAGTATTTT
TRBV18	TRBJ1-2	TRBD1	NA	CASSRTAGTGGYTF	TGTGCCAGCTCAAGAACCGCAGGGACAGGAGGCTACACCTTC
TRBV6-5	TRBJ2-5	NA	NA	CASSWSSAETQYF	TGTGCCAGCAGCTGGTCTAGCGCCGAGACCCAGTACTTC
TRBV6-4	TRBJ1-6	NA	once	CASSDGVFNSPLHF	TGTGCCAGCAGTGACGGAGTCTTCAATTCACCCCTCCACTTT
TRBV7-6	TRBJ2-3	TRBD2	NA	CASSYGTSGSRTDTQYF	TGTGCCAGCAGCTACGGGACTAGCGGGAGCCGCACAGATACGCAGTATTTT
TRBV5-1	TRBJ2-7	NA	few	CASSFGAYEQYF	TGCGCCAGCAGCTTTGGAGCTTACGAGCAGTACTTC
TRBV9	TRBJ2-7	NA	NA	CASSVGFGYYEQYF	TGTGCCAGCAGCGTAGGATTCGGGTACTACGAGCAGTACTTC
TRBV18	TRBJ2-1	TRBD1	NA	CASSPDHRGQDYNEQFF	TGTGCCAGCTCACCAGACCACAGGGGACAAGACTACAATGAGCAGTTCTTC
TRBV10-3	TRBJ2-2	TRBD2	NA	CAISATSGGGTGELFF	TGTGCCATCAGCGCCACTAGCGGGGGGGGCACCGGGGAGCTGTTTTTT
TRBV7-3	TRBJ2-1	TRBD2	NA	CASSRDRGTSGYNEQFF	TGTGCCAGCAGTAGGGACCGAGGGACTAGCGGGTACAATGAGCAGTTCTTC
TRBV11-3	TRBJ2-1	TRBD1	NA	CASSLVVGQVSGEQFF	TGTGCCAGCAGCTTAGTTGTAGGACAGGTCTCTGGTGAGCAGTTCTTC
TRBV5-1	TRBJ2-7	TRBD1	NA	CASSQGTGLTYEQYF	TGCGCCAGCAGCCAAGGGACAGGCTTAACCTACGAGCAGTACTTC
TRBV20-1	TRBJ1-6	NA	NA	CSASKQQGFGPLHF	TGCAGTGCTAGTAAACAACAGGGCTTCGGGCCCCTCCACTTT
TRBV3-1/TRBV3-2	TRBJ1-6	NA	NA	CASSQNVQGNSPLHF	TGTGCCAGCAGCCAAAATGTACAGGGAAATTCACCCCTCCACTTT
TRBV7-2	TRBJ2-1	NA	few	CASSQGRANNEQFF	TGTGCCAGCAGCCAAGGCAGGGCGAACAATGAGCAGTTCTTC
TRBV7-2	TRBJ2-1	NA	once	CASSFLSSSYNEQFF	TGTGCCAGCAGCTTTTTGTCCAGCTCCTACAATGAGCAGTTCTTC
TRBV25-1	TRBJ2-2	NA	NA	CASRGGAGTGELFF	TGTGCCAGCAGGGGGGGTGCGGGGACCGGGGAGCTGTTTTTT
TRBV7-9	TRBJ2-3	NA	NA	CASSAGLTPTDTQYF	TGTGCCAGCAGCGCGGGACTGACACCCACAGATACGCAGTATTTT
TRBV13	TRBJ1-2	NA	NA	CASSRDGIYGYTF	TGTGCCAGCAGCCGCGACGGGATCTATGGCTACACCTTC
TRBV7-2	TRBJ1-5	NA	NA	CASSLGLPGKRHF	TGTGCCAGCAGCTTAGGGCTCCCCGGGAAAAGGCATTTT
TRBV24-1	TRBJ2-3	NA	NA	CATSAGGTGTDTQYF	TGTGCCACCAGTGCTGGCGGGACGGGCACAGATACGCAGTATTTT
TRBV19	TRBJ1-5	TRBD1	NA	CASSTRDRVHQPQHF	TGTGCCAGTAGCACCCGGGACAGGGTCCATCAGCCCCAGCATTTT
TRBV2	TRBJ1-4	NA	NA	CASSDRHRVANEKLFF	TGTGCCAGCAGTGACCGCCACAGGGTGGCTAATGAAAAACTGTTTTTT
TRBV5-4	TRBJ2-6	TRBD1	once	CASSLRRQGSGANVLTF	TGTGCCAGCAGCTTGCGGAGACAGGGGTCTGGGGCCAACGTCCTGACTTTC
TRBV19	TRBJ2-3	TRBD2	once	CASSLQKAGGTDTQYF	TGTGCCAGTAGTCTGCAAAAAGCGGGAGGGACAGATACGCAGTATTTT
TRBV6-5	TRBJ1-3	NA	NA	CASSYSRDSNTIYF	TGTGCCAGCAGTTACTCGCGGGACTCAAACACCATATATTTT
TRBV9	TRBJ2-1	NA	NA	CASNRLYNEQFF	TGTGCCAGCAACCGACTCTACAATGAGCAGTTCTTC
TRBV6-1	TRBJ2-3	TRBD2	NA	CASSEALSSGRDTQYF	TGTGCCAGCAGTGAAGCGCTCTCTAGCGGGAGAGATACGCAGTATTTT
TRBV6-5	TRBJ2-3	NA	NA	CASRSAGRGTDTQYF	TGTGCCAGCAGATCCGCGGGGCGGGGCACAGATACGCAGTATTTT
TRBV12-5	TRBJ2-5	TRBD1	NA	CASGKASGTGQETQYF	TGTGCTAGTGGAAAAGCCTCCGGGACAGGCCAAGAGACCCAGTACTTC
TRBV7-2	TRBJ2-7	TRBD2	once	CASSLAGLAYEQYF	TGTGCCAGCAGCTTAGCGGGACTAGCCTACGAGCAGTACTTC
TRBV18	TRBJ2-2	TRBD1	NA	CASSPPVGQRNTGELFF	TGTGCCAGCTCACCTCCAGTGGGACAGAGAAACACCGGGGAGCTGTTTTTT
TRBV2	TRBJ1-1	NA	NA	CASREGPNTEAFF	TGTGCCAGCAGAGAAGGGCCGAACACTGAAGCTTTCTTT
TRBV10-2	TRBJ1-5	NA	NA	CASSEREGYQPQHF	TGCGCCAGCAGTGAGCGGGAAGGCTATCAGCCCCAGCATTTT
TRBV29-1	TRBJ1-5	NA	few	CSVKGEGASNQPQHF	TGCAGCGTTAAGGGGGAAGGGGCTAGCAATCAGCCCCAGCATTTT
TRBV7-2	TRBJ2-5	TRBD1	NA	CASSLDREWETQYF	TGTGCCAGCAGCCTTGACAGGGAGTGGGAGACCCAGTACTTC
TRBV19	TRBJ1-2	TRBD1	NA	CASSPLTGAQGYYTF	TGTGCCAGTAGTCCTCTGACAGGGGCCCAAGGATACTACACCTTC
TRBV5-5	TRBJ1-6	NA	NA	CASSSTYPPYNSPLHF	TGTGCCAGCAGCTCAACATATCCCCCCTATAATTCACCCCTCCACTTT
TRBV11-3	TRBJ2-2	NA	few	CASSNRVTGELFF	TGTGCCAGCAGCAACAGGGTGACCGGGGAGCTGTTTTTT
TRBV4-3	TRBJ2-3	NA	NA	CASSQDATSTDTQYF	TGCGCCAGCAGCCAAGATGCAACTAGCACAGATACGCAGTATTTT
TRBV19	TRBJ2-7	NA	few	CASRDTGYYEQYF	TGTGCCAGCCGGGACACGGGTTACTACGAGCAGTACTTC
TRBV7-2	TRBJ2-5	TRBD2	NA	CASSPLADQETQYF	TGTGCCAGCAGCCCTCTAGCGGACCAAGAGACCCAGTACTTC